The rows below give T cell receptor beta chains drawn from one sample of a study of early T cells in non-severe SARS-CoV-2 infection. TCRdb analysed the 5' RACE reads with MiXCR anew, one entry per CDR3 protein. The sample has 60,000 to 70,000 distinct CDR3 sequences, about 4.9% seen once; the top ten hold 4.9%. The sample comprised whole blood. All receptors derive from an adult who was a healthcare worker with PCR-confirmed SARS-CoV-2 infection or an uninfected control (not recorded which). CDR3s include the opening cysteine and the closing phenylalanine or tryptophan. A D gene is named only where the DNA matches it firmly. For some rows the clone size is stated as once, few or many, or as a class when expanded; others skip it.

j_gene: TRBJ1-6; v_gene: TRBV20-1; abundance: many; d_gene: TRBD1; CDR3aa: CSAIQGQGADSPLHF; CDR3nt: TGCAGTGCTATACAGGGACAGGGGGCTGATTCACCCCTCCACTTT
j_gene: TRBJ1-2; v_gene: TRBV30; abundance: many; d_gene: -; CDR3aa: CAWRIDISKGGYTF; CDR3nt: TGTGCCTGGAGGATCGACATCAGCAAAGGGGGCTACACCTTC
j_gene: TRBJ2-2; v_gene: TRBV7-6; abundance: many; d_gene: TRBD2; CDR3aa: CASSFSGITNTGELFF; CDR3nt: TGTGCCAGCAGCTTCAGCGGGATTACGAACACCGGGGAGCTGTTTTTT
j_gene: TRBJ2-1; v_gene: TRBV7-8; abundance: -; d_gene: TRBD1; CDR3aa: CASSVTGTVPNNEQFF; CDR3nt: TGTGCCAGCAGCGTAACCGGGACAGTCCCCAACAATGAGCAGTTCTTC
j_gene: TRBJ1-1; v_gene: TRBV29-1; abundance: -; d_gene: TRBD1; CDR3aa: CSAPTGAGTEAFF; CDR3nt: TGCAGCGCGCCTACAGGGGCTGGGACTGAAGCTTTCTTT
j_gene: TRBJ2-5; v_gene: TRBV11-2; abundance: few; d_gene: -; CDR3aa: CASSPTSYLLRETQYF; CDR3nt: TGTGCCAGCAGCCCGACCAGCTATCTTTTGAGGGAGACCCAGTACTTC
j_gene: TRBJ2-7; v_gene: TRBV5-1; abundance: few; d_gene: -; CDR3aa: CASSIKDPYEQYF; CDR3nt: TGCGCCAGCAGCATTAAGGACCCCTACGAGCAGTACTTC
j_gene: TRBJ1-1; v_gene: TRBV29-1; abundance: many; d_gene: -; CDR3aa: CSVGKNTEAFF; CDR3nt: TGCAGCGTTGGCAAGAACACTGAAGCTTTCTTT
j_gene: TRBJ2-5; v_gene: TRBV7-6; abundance: -; d_gene: -; CDR3aa: CASSLGEETQYF; CDR3nt: TGTGCCAGCAGCTTAGGAGAAGAGACCCAGTACTTC
j_gene: TRBJ2-7; v_gene: TRBV7-9; abundance: -; d_gene: -; CDR3aa: CASSFGQANYEQYF; CDR3nt: TGTGCCAGCAGCTTTGGTCAGGCAAACTACGAGCAGTACTTC
j_gene: TRBJ2-7; v_gene: TRBV27; abundance: many; d_gene: TRBD2; CDR3aa: CASSQSTSRYEQYF; CDR3nt: TGTGCCAGCAGTCAGTCGACTAGCCGATACGAGCAGTACTTC
j_gene: TRBJ2-7; v_gene: TRBV12-3/TRBV12-4; abundance: many; d_gene: TRBD2; CDR3aa: CASSLSGEQYF; CDR3nt: TGTGCCAGCAGTCTTAGCGGGGAGCAGTACTTC
j_gene: TRBJ2-1; v_gene: TRBV7-3; abundance: many; d_gene: TRBD2; CDR3aa: CASSLRSGGQLYNEQFF; CDR3nt: TGTGCCAGCAGCCTCCGTAGCGGGGGCCAGCTTTACAATGAGCAGTTCTTC
j_gene: TRBJ2-1; v_gene: TRBV2; abundance: many; d_gene: -; CDR3aa: CASMRNNEQFF; CDR3nt: TGTGCCAGCATGAGGAACAATGAGCAGTTCTTC
j_gene: TRBJ2-2; v_gene: TRBV6-5; abundance: -; d_gene: -; CDR3aa: CASSYWGRVTGELFF; CDR3nt: TGTGCCAGCAGTTACTGGGGCCGAGTCACCGGGGAGCTGTTTTTT
j_gene: TRBJ1-5; v_gene: TRBV18; abundance: few; d_gene: -; CDR3aa: CASSQQNSNQPQHF; CDR3nt: TGTGCCAGCTCACAACAGAATAGCAATCAGCCCCAGCATTTT
j_gene: TRBJ2-3; v_gene: TRBV7-2; abundance: -; d_gene: -; CDR3aa: CASSSTGISTDTQYF; CDR3nt: TGTGCCAGCAGCTCCACCGGGATCAGCACAGATACGCAGTATTTT
j_gene: TRBJ1-1; v_gene: TRBV6-6; abundance: many; d_gene: -; CDR3aa: CASSSTGRHTEAFF; CDR3nt: TGTGCCAGCAGCTCCACAGGGAGACACACTGAAGCTTTCTTT
j_gene: TRBJ2-5; v_gene: TRBV6-6; abundance: many; d_gene: TRBD2; CDR3aa: CASSYSRAGAETQYF; CDR3nt: TGTGCCAGCAGTTACTCGCGAGCGGGAGCGGAGACCCAGTACTTC
j_gene: TRBJ1-2; v_gene: TRBV24-1; abundance: -; d_gene: TRBD1; CDR3aa: CATSAPTGINYGYTF; CDR3nt: TGTGCCACCAGTGCCCCGACAGGGATTAACTATGGCTACACCTTC
j_gene: TRBJ2-7; v_gene: TRBV20-1; abundance: -; d_gene: TRBD2; CDR3aa: CSAAGTSGGALAEQYF; CDR3nt: TGCAGTGCTGCAGGGACTAGCGGGGGGGCATTGGCCGAGCAGTACTTC
j_gene: TRBJ1-5; v_gene: TRBV3-1; abundance: many; d_gene: -; CDR3aa: CASSQDPRVGQPQHF; CDR3nt: TGTGCCAGCAGCCAAGATCCCAGGGTAGGACAGCCCCAGCATTTT
j_gene: TRBJ2-1; v_gene: TRBV20-1; abundance: many; d_gene: TRBD2; CDR3aa: CSARDGGLAYEQFF; CDR3nt: TGCAGTGCTAGAGATGGGGGACTAGCTTATGAGCAGTTCTTC
j_gene: TRBJ2-7; v_gene: TRBV28; abundance: few; d_gene: -; CDR3aa: CASTLEGLSYEQYF; CDR3nt: TGTGCCAGCACCCTCGAAGGCCTCTCCTACGAGCAGTACTTC
j_gene: TRBJ1-2; v_gene: TRBV5-1; abundance: many; d_gene: -; CDR3aa: CASSLGAGYTF; CDR3nt: TGCGCCAGCAGCTTGGGGGCTGGCTACACCTTC
j_gene: TRBJ2-1; v_gene: TRBV24-1; abundance: many; d_gene: -; CDR3aa: CATSSPGPVNEQFF; CDR3nt: TGTGCCACCAGTTCCCCGGGGCCGGTCAATGAGCAGTTCTTC
j_gene: TRBJ1-2; v_gene: TRBV7-9; abundance: many; d_gene: -; CDR3aa: CASSSSPGGGDGYTF; CDR3nt: TGTGCCAGCAGCTCCTCTCCCGGGGGGGGCGATGGCTACACCTTC
j_gene: TRBJ1-1; v_gene: TRBV29-1; abundance: many; d_gene: -; CDR3aa: CSEGRGNTEAFF; CDR3nt: TGCAGTGAGGGCAGGGGAAACACTGAAGCTTTCTTT
j_gene: TRBJ2-4; v_gene: TRBV29-1; abundance: few; d_gene: -; CDR3aa: CSVRTVAKNIQYF; CDR3nt: TGCAGCGTAAGGACTGTAGCCAAAAACATTCAGTACTTC
j_gene: TRBJ2-2; v_gene: TRBV30; abundance: many; d_gene: TRBD2; CDR3aa: CAWSLAGVAGELFF; CDR3nt: TGTGCCTGGAGTCTAGCGGGAGTGGCCGGGGAGCTGTTTTTT
j_gene: TRBJ2-3; v_gene: TRBV5-1; abundance: -; d_gene: -; CDR3aa: CASSLTPWTDTQYF; CDR3nt: TGCGCCAGCAGCTTGACACCCTGGACGGATACGCAGTATTTT
j_gene: TRBJ2-7; v_gene: TRBV7-3; abundance: -; d_gene: -; CDR3aa: CASSPGSGQPYEQYF; CDR3nt: TGTGCCAGCAGCCCAGGGTCAGGACAGCCCTACGAGCAGTACTTC
j_gene: TRBJ2-7; v_gene: TRBV2; abundance: -; d_gene: TRBD2; CDR3aa: CASSGLAGESYEQYF; CDR3nt: TGTGCCAGCAGTGGGCTAGCGGGGGAGAGCTACGAGCAGTACTTC
j_gene: TRBJ2-3; v_gene: TRBV29-1; abundance: few; d_gene: TRBD2; CDR3aa: CSVENSGTSADTQYF; CDR3nt: TGCAGCGTTGAAAACTCTGGGACTAGCGCAGATACGCAGTATTTT
j_gene: TRBJ1-4; v_gene: TRBV20-1; abundance: many; d_gene: -; CDR3aa: CSARRPGKLELFF; CDR3nt: TGCAGTGCTAGACGCCCTGGAAAGCTCGAACTGTTTTTT
j_gene: TRBJ2-7; v_gene: TRBV6-6; abundance: few; d_gene: TRBD1; CDR3aa: CASSYRFTGTGNTYEQYF; CDR3nt: TGTGCCAGCAGTTACCGATTTACCGGGACAGGGAACACCTACGAGCAGTACTTC
j_gene: TRBJ1-5; v_gene: TRBV27; abundance: many; d_gene: -; CDR3aa: CASSTANQPQHF; CDR3nt: TGTGCCAGCAGCACAGCTAATCAGCCCCAGCATTTT
j_gene: TRBJ2-7; v_gene: TRBV5-6; abundance: many; d_gene: -; CDR3aa: CASSPGAGSRSYEQYF; CDR3nt: TGTGCCAGCAGCCCGGGGGCGGGGTCACGATCCTACGAGCAGTACTTC
j_gene: TRBJ1-5; v_gene: TRBV7-9; abundance: -; d_gene: -; CDR3aa: CASSQDGEQHF; CDR3nt: TGTGCCAGCAGCCAGGACGGAGAGCAGCATTTT
j_gene: TRBJ2-3; v_gene: TRBV19; abundance: many; d_gene: -; CDR3aa: CASSITPQASGTDTQYF; CDR3nt: TGTGCCAGTAGTATCACCCCCCAGGCCTCTGGAACAGATACGCAGTATTTT
j_gene: TRBJ2-3; v_gene: TRBV6-5; abundance: few; d_gene: -; CDR3aa: CASSYSTGVGADTQYF; CDR3nt: TGTGCCAGCAGTTACTCGACGGGGGTGGGCGCAGATACGCAGTATTTT
j_gene: TRBJ1-1; v_gene: TRBV11-2; abundance: few; d_gene: -; CDR3aa: CASSLGEGPEAFF; CDR3nt: TGTGCCAGCAGCCTGGGCGAGGGGCCTGAAGCTTTCTTT
j_gene: TRBJ2-3; v_gene: TRBV14; abundance: many; d_gene: -; CDR3aa: CASSQFVVANTDTQYF; CDR3nt: TGTGCCAGCAGCCAATTCGTTGTAGCGAACACAGATACGCAGTATTTT
j_gene: TRBJ2-3; v_gene: TRBV24-1; abundance: many; d_gene: TRBD2; CDR3aa: CATSDESSGLPSTDTQYF; CDR3nt: TGTGCCACCAGTGATGAGTCTAGCGGCCTTCCGAGCACAGATACGCAGTATTTT
j_gene: TRBJ2-1; v_gene: TRBV27; abundance: many; d_gene: -; CDR3aa: CASSLAVSYNEQFF; CDR3nt: TGTGCCAGCAGTTTGGCTGTCTCCTACAATGAGCAGTTCTTC
j_gene: TRBJ2-5; v_gene: TRBV5-1; abundance: many; d_gene: TRBD1; CDR3aa: CASSLSDRGLLIGEETQYF; CDR3nt: TGCGCCAGCAGCTTGTCGGACAGGGGGCTGCTGATCGGGGAAGAGACCCAGTACTTC
j_gene: TRBJ2-3; v_gene: TRBV12-3/TRBV12-4; abundance: many; d_gene: TRBD2; CDR3aa: CASILAGATDTQYF; CDR3nt: TGTGCCAGCATCTTAGCGGGGGCTACAGATACGCAGTATTTT
j_gene: TRBJ2-7; v_gene: TRBV6-5; abundance: few; d_gene: -; CDR3aa: CASSYSDTNSYEQYF; CDR3nt: TGTGCCAGCAGTTACTCCGATACGAACTCCTACGAGCAGTACTTC
j_gene: TRBJ2-7; v_gene: TRBV7-2; abundance: many; d_gene: TRBD1; CDR3aa: CASSLGGTGVYEQYF; CDR3nt: TGTGCCAGCAGCTTAGGGGGGACAGGGGTCTACGAGCAGTACTTC
j_gene: TRBJ2-1; v_gene: TRBV7-3; abundance: many; d_gene: -; CDR3aa: CASSLSQGDNEQFF; CDR3nt: TGTGCCAGCAGCTTATCACAGGGTGACAATGAGCAGTTCTTC
j_gene: TRBJ2-7; v_gene: TRBV4-2; abundance: -; d_gene: TRBD2; CDR3aa: CASSPAGLAGGNDEQYF; CDR3nt: TGTGCCAGCAGCCCGGCCGGACTAGCGGGAGGGAACGACGAGCAGTACTTC
j_gene: TRBJ2-7; v_gene: TRBV20-1; abundance: few; d_gene: -; CDR3aa: CSAWGHSYEQYF; CDR3nt: TGCAGTGCATGGGGACACTCCTACGAGCAGTACTTC